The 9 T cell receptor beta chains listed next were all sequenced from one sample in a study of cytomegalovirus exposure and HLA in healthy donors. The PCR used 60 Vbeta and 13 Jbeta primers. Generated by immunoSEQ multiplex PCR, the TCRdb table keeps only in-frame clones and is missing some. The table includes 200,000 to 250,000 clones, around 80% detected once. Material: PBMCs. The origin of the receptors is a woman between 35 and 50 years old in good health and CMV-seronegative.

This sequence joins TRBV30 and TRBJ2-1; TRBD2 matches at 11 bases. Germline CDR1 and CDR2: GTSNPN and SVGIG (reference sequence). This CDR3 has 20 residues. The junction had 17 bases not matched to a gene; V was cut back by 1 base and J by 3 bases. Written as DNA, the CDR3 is TGTGCCTGGAGTGCTCGGTGGCAGAGGCTAGCGGGGGGCCGCTACAATGAGCAGTTCTTC. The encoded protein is CAWSARWQRLAGGRYNEQFF.

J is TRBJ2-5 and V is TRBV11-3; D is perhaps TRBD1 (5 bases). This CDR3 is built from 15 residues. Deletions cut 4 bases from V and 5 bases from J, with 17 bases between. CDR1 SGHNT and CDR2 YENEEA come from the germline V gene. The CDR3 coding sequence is TGTGCCAGCAGCTCCCCGTTCGGCAGGGTTGAGACCCAGTACTTC. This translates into CASSSPFGRVETQYF.

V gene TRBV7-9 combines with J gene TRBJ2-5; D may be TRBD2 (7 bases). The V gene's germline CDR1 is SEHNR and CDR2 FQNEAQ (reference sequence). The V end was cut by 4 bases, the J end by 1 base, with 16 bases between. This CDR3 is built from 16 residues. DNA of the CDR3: TGTGCCAGCAGCTCAGACCGAGGGGGGGCCCAAGAGACCCAGTACTTC. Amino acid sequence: CASSSDRGGAQETQYF.

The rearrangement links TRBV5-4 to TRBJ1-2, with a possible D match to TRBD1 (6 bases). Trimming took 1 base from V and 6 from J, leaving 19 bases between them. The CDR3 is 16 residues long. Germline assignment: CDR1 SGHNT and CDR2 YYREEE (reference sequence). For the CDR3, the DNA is TGTGCCAGCAGCTTGAGGCGGTGGACAGAAAAGGATGGCTACACCTTC. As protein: CASSLRRWTEKDGYTF.

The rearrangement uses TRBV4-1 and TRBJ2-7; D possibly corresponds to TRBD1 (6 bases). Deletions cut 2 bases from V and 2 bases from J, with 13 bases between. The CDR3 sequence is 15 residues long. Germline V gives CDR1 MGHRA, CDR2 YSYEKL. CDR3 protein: CASSQIDRPTYEQYF. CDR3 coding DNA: TGCGCCAGCAGCCAAATCGACAGGCCGACCTACGAGCAGTACTTC.

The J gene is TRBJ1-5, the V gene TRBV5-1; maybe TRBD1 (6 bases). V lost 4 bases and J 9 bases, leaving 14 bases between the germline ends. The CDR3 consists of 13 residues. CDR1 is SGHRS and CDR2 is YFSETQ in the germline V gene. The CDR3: CASSIGGDRPQHF. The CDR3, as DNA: TGCGCCAGCAGCATAGGGGGGGATAGGCCCCAGCATTTT.

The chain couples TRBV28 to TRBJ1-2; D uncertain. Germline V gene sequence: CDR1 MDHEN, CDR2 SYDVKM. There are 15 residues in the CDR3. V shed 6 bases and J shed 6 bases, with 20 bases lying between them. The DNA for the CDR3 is TGTGCCAGCAGCCCTCTCCCGGGGTCCCCTCATGGCTACACCTTC. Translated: CASSPLPGSPHGYTF.

CDR3 loop: CASSFSGVAYEQYF. CDR3 nucleotide sequence: TGCGCCAGCAGCTTTTCAGGGGTGGCCTACGAGCAGTACTTC. The rearrangement links TRBV5-1 to TRBJ2-5; tentatively, D is TRBD1 (6 bases). The J call is uncertain, as TRBJ2-7 better fits the DNA end. The germline V gene has CDR1 SGHRS and CDR2 YFSETQ. This CDR3 region has 14 residues.

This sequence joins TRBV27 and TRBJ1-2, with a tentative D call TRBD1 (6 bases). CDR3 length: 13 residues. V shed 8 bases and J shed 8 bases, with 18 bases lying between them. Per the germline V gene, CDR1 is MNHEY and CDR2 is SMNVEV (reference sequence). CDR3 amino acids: CASGVGRGSGYTF. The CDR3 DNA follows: TGTGCCAGCGGTGTGGGCAGGGGATCAGGCTACACCTTC.